Listed below are T cell receptor beta chains from one sample, sequenced in a study of radiotherapy plus CTLA-4 blockade in lung cancer. Profiling relied on immunoSEQ multiplex PCR, and the TCRdb table lists in-frame clones only, not all of them. This repertoire shows fewer than 140,000 clones, about 85% found once; its top ten account for 2.4%. The sequencing here drew on peripheral blood, taken from a patient treated with radiotherapy plus ipilimumab. These receptor sequences come from a human donor with non-small cell lung cancer that progressed on radiotherapy plus ipilimumab. Some clones in this sample may be carry-over from other donors' samples. Each CDR3 is given with its conserved first and last residue. The D gene is left open where the match is weak. Expanded clones get a size class; other rows say once, few or many, or leave the size out.

TRBV5-1,.,TRBD2,TRBJ2-5,CASSETSGIQETQYF,TGCGCCAGCAGCGAGACTAGCGGGATCCAAGAGACCCAGTACTTC
TRBV28,.,.,TRBJ1-3,CASSFQGPWGYEAGNTIYF,TGTGCCAGCAGTTTTCAGGGCCCCTGGGGGTATGAGGCTGGAAACACCATATATTTT
TRBV5-6,once,TRBD2,TRBJ2-2,CASSFPQLAGGTGELFF,TGTGCCAGCAGCTTTCCCCAACTAGCGGGGGGCACCGGGGAGCTGTTTTTT
TRBV19,.,.,TRBJ1-6,CASSIGGLSGDNSPLHF,TGTGCCAGTAGTATTGGGGGGCTAAGTGGTGATAATTCACCCCTCCACTTT
TRBV7-3,.,.,TRBJ2-2,CASSLVRGSNTGELFF,TGTGCCAGCAGCTTAGTCCGGGGATCGAACACCGGGGAGCTGTTTTTT
TRBV5-8,.,.,TRBJ2-5,CASSRTAQETQYF,TGTGCCAGCAGCAGGACAGCCCAAGAGACCCAGTACTTC
TRBV5-6,.,.,TRBJ2-5,CASSLLETQYF,TGTGCCAGCAGCTTGTTGGAGACCCAGTACTTC
TRBV5-4,.,.,TRBJ1-2,CASSSRWAGDGYTF,TGTGCCAGCAGCTCTAGATGGGCTGGGGATGGCTACACCTTC
TRBV9,.,.,TRBJ1-3,CASSPQGTSGNTIYF,TGTGCCAGCAGCCCTCAGGGGACATCAGGAAACACCATATATTTT
TRBV4-3,.,TRBD1,TRBJ2-6,CASSQDLQGANSGANVLTF,TGCGCCAGCAGCCAAGATCTACAGGGGGCGAACTCTGGGGCCAACGTCCTGACTTTC
TRBV6-1,few,.,TRBJ1-5,CASNFFRANQPQHF,TGTGCCAGCAACTTTTTTAGGGCCAATCAGCCCCAGCATTTT
TRBV2,.,.,TRBJ2-3,CASSEGSRSDTQYF,TGTGCCAGCAGTGAAGGTTCTAGGTCAGATACGCAGTATTTT
TRBV7-3,.,.,TRBJ1-5,CASSLGPNQPQHF,TGTGCCAGCAGCCTGGGTCCCAATCAGCCCCAGCATTTT
TRBV6-1,.,TRBD1,TRBJ2-5,CASSDDRGIETQYF,TGTGCCAGCAGTGATGACAGGGGAATAGAGACCCAGTACTTC
TRBV18,.,TRBD1,TRBJ2-2,CASSPRYTGDFTGELFF,TGTGCCAGCTCACCACGCTATACAGGGGATTTCACCGGGGAGCTGTTTTTT
TRBV19,once,.,TRBJ1-2,CASRTRELGNYGYTF,TGTGCCAGTAGGACTAGAGAGCTCGGAAACTATGGCTACACCTTC
TRBV7-6,.,.,TRBJ2-3,CASSSGERVPPDDTQYF,TGTGCCAGCAGCTCCGGAGAGCGGGTTCCCCCTGATGATACGCAGTATTTT
TRBV2,few,.,TRBJ2-1,CASSESAYSDEQFF,TGTGCCAGCAGTGAGTCAGCGTACAGCGATGAGCAGTTCTTC
TRBV19,few,.,TRBJ1-6,CASSIIGGLRMNSPLHF,TGTGCCAGTAGTATAATCGGAGGGCTTAGGATGAATTCACCCCTCCACTTT
TRBV19,once,.,TRBJ1-2,CASRGAFGYTF,TGTGCCAGTAGGGGTGCGTTTGGCTACACCTTC
TRBV18,.,.,TRBJ2-3,CASSPSEEDTQYF,TGTGCCAGCTCACCTAGCGAAGAGGATACGCAGTATTTT
TRBV9,.,TRBD1,TRBJ2-2,CASSVGRGTGVNTGELFF,TGTGCCAGCAGCGTAGGAAGGGGGACAGGGGTTAACACCGGGGAGCTGTTTTTT
TRBV7-2,.,.,TRBJ2-7,CASSPFVRYGYEQYF,TGTGCCAGCAGCCCCTTTGTGAGGTATGGATACGAGCAGTACTTC
TRBV5-4,.,TRBD1,TRBJ1-1,CASSLGDRMNTEAFF,TGTGCCAGCAGCTTGGGGGACAGGATGAACACTGAAGCTTTCTTT
TRBV15,.,.,TRBJ2-3,CATSSPRRAVTGTQYF,TGTGCCACCAGCAGCCCCCGTAGAGCAGTAACGGGTACGCAGTATTTT
TRBV5-5,once,.,TRBJ2-7,CASSRGAAYEQYF,TGTGCCAGCAGCCGTGGGGCAGCCTACGAGCAGTACTTC
TRBV9,.,.,TRBJ2-2,CASSGYGDGELFF,TGTGCCAGCAGCGGATACGGGGACGGGGAGCTGTTTTTT
TRBV18,.,TRBD2,TRBJ2-3,CASSRSSGGASDTQYF,TGTGCCAGCTCACGATCTAGCGGGGGGGCCTCTGATACGCAGTATTTT
TRBV5-6,.,TRBD2,TRBJ2-4,CASSSPGRESKLDIQYF,TGTGCCAGCAGCTCCCCTGGGCGGGAGTCCAAACTAGACATTCAGTACTTC
TRBV30,.,TRBD1,TRBJ2-7,CAWAGGHEQYF,TGTGCCTGGGCAGGGGGCCACGAGCAGTACTTC
TRBV5-6,.,.,TRBJ2-3,CASSLEAGTDTQYF,TGTGCCAGCAGCCTGGAGGCAGGGACAGATACGCAGTATTTT
TRBV4-1,.,.,TRBJ2-5,CASSHVQAQETQYF,TGCGCCAGCAGCCACGTACAGGCCCAAGAGACCCAGTACTTC
TRBV19,.,TRBD1,TRBJ1-1,CASAPYGQGNTEAFF,TGTGCCAGTGCGCCTTATGGACAGGGGAACACTGAAGCTTTCTTT
TRBV5-1,.,TRBD1,TRBJ2-5,CASNMSPGTGDRQETQYF,TGCGCCAGCAACATGAGTCCCGGGACAGGGGATCGCCAAGAGACCCAGTACTTC
TRBV11-1,.,.,TRBJ2-7,CASSLGSYEQYF,TGTGCCAGCAGCTTAGGCAGTTACGAGCAGTACTTC
TRBV18,.,.,TRBJ2-2,CASSPPSSGELFF,TGTGCCAGCTCACCACCGTCCTCCGGGGAGCTGTTTTTT
TRBV6-5,.,.,TRBJ2-3,CASSFRGPTDTQYF,TGTGCCAGCAGTTTTCGGGGGCCTACAGATACGCAGTATTTT
TRBV5-4,few,TRBD1,TRBJ1-6,CASSLRQGASNSPLHF,TGTGCCAGCAGCTTACGACAGGGGGCGTCTAATTCACCCCTCCACTTT
TRBV7-2,.,.,TRBJ1-2,CASSPRGVPGDGYTF,TGTGCCAGCAGCCCCCGGGGGGTCCCCGGCGACGGCTACACCTTC
TRBV4-3,.,TRBD1,TRBJ2-2,CASSPHRGDTGELFF,TGCGCCAGCAGCCCTCACAGGGGGGACACCGGGGAGCTGTTTTTT
TRBV30,.,.,TRBJ1-6,CAWSATLNSPLHF,TGTGCCTGGAGTGCCACTCTAAATTCACCCCTCCACTTT
TRBV6-1,.,.,TRBJ2-7,CASSDRGAVHEQYF,TGTGCCAGCAGTGATAGGGGGGCGGTCCACGAGCAGTACTTC
TRBV10-1,.,TRBD1,TRBJ2-7,CASSATRQGSYEQYF,TGCGCCAGCAGTGCCACCAGACAGGGCTCCTACGAGCAGTACTTC
TRBV7-3,once,TRBD2,TRBJ2-5,CASSRGDQETQYF,TGTGCCAGCAGCCGGGGGGACCAAGAGACCCAGTACTTC
TRBV28,.,.,TRBJ2-1,CASSLTRGTMDNEQFF,TGTGCCAGCAGTCTAACCAGGGGGACTATGGACAATGAGCAGTTCTTC
TRBV5-8,.,.,TRBJ2-5,CASSWTGGAYF,TGTGCCAGCAGCTGGACCGGGGGAGCGTACTTC
TRBV5-1,.,TRBD2,TRBJ2-7,CASSLDPSGGAEQYF,TGCGCCAGCAGCTTGGATCCTAGCGGGGGGGCCGAGCAGTACTTC
TRBV5-1,.,TRBD1,TRBJ1-1,CASSFSDRGFEAFF,TGCGCCAGCAGCTTCTCGGACAGGGGTTTTGAAGCTTTCTTT
TRBV5-4,.,TRBD1,TRBJ1-1,CASSLQGVIEAFF,TGTGCCAGCAGCTTACAGGGGGTTATTGAAGCTTTCTTT
TRBV2,.,TRBD1,TRBJ1-1,CASSERTGGFTEAFF,TGTGCCAGCAGTGAGAGGACAGGGGGCTTCACTGAAGCTTTCTTT
TRBV5-1,.,TRBD1,TRBJ2-1,CASSTHRDRGLYNEQFF,TGCGCCAGCAGCACACACCGGGACAGGGGGCTTTACAATGAGCAGTTCTTC
TRBV19,.,.,TRBJ2-3,CASRSDGTDTQYF,TGTGCCAGTAGATCGGACGGAACAGATACGCAGTATTTT
TRBV6-6,.,TRBD2,TRBJ2-7,CASGDTSGAYEQYF,TGTGCCAGCGGGGATACTAGCGGGGCCTACGAGCAGTACTTC
TRBV4-3,.,.,TRBJ2-7,CASSQDSQASYEQYF,TGCGCCAGCAGCCAAGATTCGCAGGCCTCCTACGAGCAGTACTTC
TRBV7-8,.,.,TRBJ2-1,CASSLGGDARVNEQFF,TGTGCCAGCAGCTTAGGCGGAGACGCAAGGGTTAATGAGCAGTTCTTC
TRBV5-1,.,.,TRBJ2-3,CASSLAQRGDTQYF,TGCGCCAGCAGCTTGGCCCAGCGTGGAGATACGCAGTATTTT
TRBV27,.,.,TRBJ1-6,CASTLEGRPSSYNSPLHF,TGTGCCAGCACCCTGGAGGGACGGCCGAGCTCCTATAATTCACCCCTCCACTTT